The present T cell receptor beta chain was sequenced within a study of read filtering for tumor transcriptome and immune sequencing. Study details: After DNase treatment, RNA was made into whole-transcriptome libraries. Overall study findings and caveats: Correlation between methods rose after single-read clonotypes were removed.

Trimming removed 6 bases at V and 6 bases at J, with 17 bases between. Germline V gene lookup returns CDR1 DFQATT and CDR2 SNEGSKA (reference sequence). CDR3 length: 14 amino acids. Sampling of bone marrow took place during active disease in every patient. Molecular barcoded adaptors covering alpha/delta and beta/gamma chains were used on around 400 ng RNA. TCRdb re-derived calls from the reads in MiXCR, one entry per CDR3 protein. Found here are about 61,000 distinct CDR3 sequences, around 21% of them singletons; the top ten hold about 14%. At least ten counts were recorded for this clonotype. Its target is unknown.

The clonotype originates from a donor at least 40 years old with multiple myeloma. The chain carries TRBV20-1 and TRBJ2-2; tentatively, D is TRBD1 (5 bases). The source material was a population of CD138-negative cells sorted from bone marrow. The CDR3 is CSAKQGSLSGELFF. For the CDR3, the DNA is TGCAGTGCAAAGCAGGGCAGTCTCTCCGGGGAGCTGTTTTTT.